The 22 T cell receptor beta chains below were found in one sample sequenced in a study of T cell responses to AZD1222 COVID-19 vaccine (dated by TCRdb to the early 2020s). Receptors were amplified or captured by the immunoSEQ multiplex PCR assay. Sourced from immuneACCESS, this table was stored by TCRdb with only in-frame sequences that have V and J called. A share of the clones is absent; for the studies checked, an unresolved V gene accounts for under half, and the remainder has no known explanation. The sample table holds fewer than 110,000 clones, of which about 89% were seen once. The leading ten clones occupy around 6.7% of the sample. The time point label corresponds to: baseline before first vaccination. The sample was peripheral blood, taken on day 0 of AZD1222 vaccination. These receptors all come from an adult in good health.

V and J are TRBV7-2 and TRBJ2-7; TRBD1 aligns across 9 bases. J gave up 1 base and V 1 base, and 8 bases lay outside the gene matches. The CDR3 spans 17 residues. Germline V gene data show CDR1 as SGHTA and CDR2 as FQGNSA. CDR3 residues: CASSLGPVGTGSYEQYF. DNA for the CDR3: TGTGCCAGCAGCTTAGGGCCGGTAGGGACAGGGTCCTACGAGCAGTACTTC. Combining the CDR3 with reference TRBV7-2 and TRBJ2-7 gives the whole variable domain GAGVSQSPSNKVTEKGKDVELRCDPISGHTALYWYRQSLGQGLEFLIYFQGNSAPDKSGLPSDRFSAERTGGSVSTLTIQRTQQEDSAVYLCASSLGPVGTGSYEQYFGPGTRLTVT.

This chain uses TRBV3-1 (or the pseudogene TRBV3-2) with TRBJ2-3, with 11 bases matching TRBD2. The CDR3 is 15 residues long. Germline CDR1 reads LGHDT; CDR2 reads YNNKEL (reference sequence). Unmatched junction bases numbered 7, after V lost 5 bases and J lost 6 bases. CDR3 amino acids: CASSSWTSGWDTQYF. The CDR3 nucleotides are TGTGCCAGCAGCAGCTGGACTAGCGGGTGGGATACGCAGTATTTT.

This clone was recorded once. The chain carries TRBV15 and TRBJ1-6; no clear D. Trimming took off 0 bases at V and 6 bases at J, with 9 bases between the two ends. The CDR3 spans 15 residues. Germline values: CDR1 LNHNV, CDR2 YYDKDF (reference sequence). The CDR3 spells CATSRDRKGNSPLHF. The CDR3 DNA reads TGTGCCACCAGCAGAGATCGTAAGGGTAATTCACCCCTCCACTTT. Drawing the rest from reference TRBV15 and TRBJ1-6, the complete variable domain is DAMVIQNPRYQVTQFGKPVTLSCSQTLNHNVMYWYQQKSSQAPKLLFHYYDKDFNNEADTPDNFQSRRPNTSFCFLDIRSPGLGDTAMYLCATSRDRKGNSPLHFGNGTRLTVT.

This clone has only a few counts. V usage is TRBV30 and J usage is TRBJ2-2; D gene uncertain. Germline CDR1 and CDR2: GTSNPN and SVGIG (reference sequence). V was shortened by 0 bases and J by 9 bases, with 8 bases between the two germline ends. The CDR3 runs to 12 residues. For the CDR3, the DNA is TGTGCCTGGAGTGTAAGAGGATGGGAGCTGTTTTTT. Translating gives CAWSVRGWELFF.

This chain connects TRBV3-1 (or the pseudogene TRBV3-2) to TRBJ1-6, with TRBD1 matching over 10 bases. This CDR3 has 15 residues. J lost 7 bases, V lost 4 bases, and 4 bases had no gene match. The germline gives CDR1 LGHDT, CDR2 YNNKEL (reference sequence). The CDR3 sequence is CASSRQGAGNSPLHF. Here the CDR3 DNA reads TGTGCCAGCAGCCGACAGGGGGCCGGGAATTCACCCCTCCACTTT.

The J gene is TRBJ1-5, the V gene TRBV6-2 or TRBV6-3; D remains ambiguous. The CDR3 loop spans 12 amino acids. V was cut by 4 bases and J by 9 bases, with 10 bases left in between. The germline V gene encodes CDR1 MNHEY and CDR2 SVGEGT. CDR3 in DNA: TGTGCCAGCAGTTTAGAATGGGGGCCCCAGCATTTT. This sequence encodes CASSLEWGPQHF.

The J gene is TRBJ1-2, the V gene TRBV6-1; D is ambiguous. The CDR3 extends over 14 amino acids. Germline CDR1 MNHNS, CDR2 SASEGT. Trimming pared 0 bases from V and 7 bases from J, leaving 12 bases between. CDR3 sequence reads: CASSEAWVTSGYTF. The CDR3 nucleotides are TGTGCCAGCAGTGAAGCGTGGGTAACTAGTGGCTACACCTTC.

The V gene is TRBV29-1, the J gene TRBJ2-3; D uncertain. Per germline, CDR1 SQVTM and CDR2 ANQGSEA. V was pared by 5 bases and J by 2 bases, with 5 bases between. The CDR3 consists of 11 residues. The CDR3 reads CSVRHTDTQYF. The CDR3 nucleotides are TGCAGCGTTCGCCACACAGATACGCAGTATTTT.

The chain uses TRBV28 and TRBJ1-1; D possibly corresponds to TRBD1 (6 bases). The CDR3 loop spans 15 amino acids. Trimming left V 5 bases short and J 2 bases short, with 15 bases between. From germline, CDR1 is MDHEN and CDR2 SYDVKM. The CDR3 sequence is CASSPRQVTNTEAFF. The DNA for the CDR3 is TGTGCCAGCAGTCCCCGACAGGTCACCAACACTGAAGCTTTCTTT.

The chain's CDR3 is CAWASQGTNYGYTF. The CDR3 DNA reads TGTGCCTGGGCTAGTCAAGGAACTAACTATGGCTACACCTTC. The chain joins TRBV30 to TRBJ1-2, with D uncertain. The germline CDR1 and CDR2 sequences are GTSNPN and SVGIG (reference sequence). Trimming pared 5 bases from V and 0 bases from J, leaving 13 bases between. The CDR3 spans 14 residues.

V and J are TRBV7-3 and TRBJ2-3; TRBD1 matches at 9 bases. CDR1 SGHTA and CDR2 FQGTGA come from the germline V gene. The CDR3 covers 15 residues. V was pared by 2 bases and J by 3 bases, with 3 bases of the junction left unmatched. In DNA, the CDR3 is TGTGCCAGCAGCTTAGGGACAGGGACGACAGATACGCAGTATTTT. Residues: CASSLGTGTTDTQYF.

The CDR3 loop is CSASPRGTHRETQYF. CDR3 in DNA: TGCAGTGCTAGTCCGCGGGGGACCCACCGGGAGACCCAGTACTTC. This sequence joins TRBV20-1 and TRBJ2-5; 7 bases agree with TRBD2. Germline values: CDR1 DFQATT, CDR2 SNEGSKA (reference sequence). J lost 5 bases, V lost 3 bases, and 12 bases had no gene match. The CDR3 runs to 15 residues.

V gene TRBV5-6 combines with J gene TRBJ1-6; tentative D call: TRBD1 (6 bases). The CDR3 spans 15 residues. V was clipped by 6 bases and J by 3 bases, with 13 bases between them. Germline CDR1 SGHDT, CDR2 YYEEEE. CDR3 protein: CASNNEGGYNSPLHF. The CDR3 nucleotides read TGTGCCAGCAACAACGAAGGGGGCTATAATTCACCCCTCCACTTT.

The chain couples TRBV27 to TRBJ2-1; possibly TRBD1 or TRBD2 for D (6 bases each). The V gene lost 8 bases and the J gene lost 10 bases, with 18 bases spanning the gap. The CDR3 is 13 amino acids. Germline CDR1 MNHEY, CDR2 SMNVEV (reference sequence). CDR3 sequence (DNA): TGTGCCAGCCACGCTCTGGGGGGCCTCGAGCAGTTCTTC. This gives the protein CASHALGGLEQFF.

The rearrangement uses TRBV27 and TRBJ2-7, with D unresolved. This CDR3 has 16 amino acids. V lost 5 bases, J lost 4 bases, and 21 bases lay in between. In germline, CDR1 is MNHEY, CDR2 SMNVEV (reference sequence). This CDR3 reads CASSTRTTGWTYEQYF. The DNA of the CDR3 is TGTGCCAGCAGTACGCGTACAACTGGCTGGACGTACGAGCAGTACTTC.

As DNA, the CDR3 is TGTGCCAGCAGCTCTTCACCGGGACAGGGAGGTGGAAACACCATATATTTT. Residues: CASSSSPGQGGGNTIYF. The gene calls are TRBV3-1 (or the pseudogene TRBV3-2) and TRBJ1-3; 9 bases match TRBD1. Germline CDR1 and CDR2: LGHDT and YNNKEL (reference sequence). Trimming removed 5 bases from V and 3 bases from J; junction bases left unmatched: 11. The CDR3 length is 17 residues.

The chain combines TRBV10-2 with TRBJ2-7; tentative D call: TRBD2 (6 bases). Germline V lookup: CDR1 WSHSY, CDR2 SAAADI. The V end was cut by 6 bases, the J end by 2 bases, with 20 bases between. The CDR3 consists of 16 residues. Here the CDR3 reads CASRGRSGEGTYEQYF. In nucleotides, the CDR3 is TGCGCCAGCAGGGGGAGGAGCGGAGAGGGTACCTACGAGCAGTACTTC.

CDR3 in amino acids: CASSIAASPVYEQYF. CDR3 nucleotide sequence: TGTGCCAGTAGTATAGCGGCTAGCCCAGTCTACGAGCAGTACTTC. The J gene is TRBJ2-7, the V gene TRBV19; D is perhaps TRBD2 (5 bases). CDR1 is LNHDA and CDR2 is SQIVND in the germline V gene (reference sequence). This CDR3 is built from 15 residues. V lost 1 base to trimming and J lost 3 bases, with 13 bases between them.

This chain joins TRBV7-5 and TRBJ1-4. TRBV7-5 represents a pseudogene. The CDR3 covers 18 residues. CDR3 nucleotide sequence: TGTGTCAGAAGCTTAACGGCGGGGGCCGCAGGGACTAATGAAAAACTGTTTTTT. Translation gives CVRSLTAGAAGTNEKLFF.

CDR3 sequence: CATRPGTSGYNEQFF. CDR3 DNA sequence: TGTGCCACCAGACCCGGGACTAGCGGGTACAATGAGCAGTTCTTC. V is TRBV24-1 and J is TRBJ2-1, with TRBD2 identical over 12 bases. There are 15 residues in the CDR3. The germline V gene encodes CDR1 KGHDR and CDR2 SFDVKD. J lost 4 bases, V lost 7 bases, and 4 bases had no gene match.

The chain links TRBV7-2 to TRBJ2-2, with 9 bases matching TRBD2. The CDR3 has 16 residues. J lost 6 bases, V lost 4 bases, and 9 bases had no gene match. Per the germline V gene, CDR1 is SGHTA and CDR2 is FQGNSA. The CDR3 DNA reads TGTGCCAGCAGCTCCACCGGGACTAGCTCCCCCGGGGAGCTGTTTTTT. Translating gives CASSSTGTSSPGELFF. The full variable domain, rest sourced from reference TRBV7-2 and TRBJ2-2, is GAGVSQSPSNKVTEKGKDVELRCDPISGHTALYWYRQSLGQGLEFLIYFQGNSAPDKSGLPSDRFSAERTGGSVSTLTIQRTQQEDSAVYLCASSSTGTSSPGELFFGEGSRLTVL.

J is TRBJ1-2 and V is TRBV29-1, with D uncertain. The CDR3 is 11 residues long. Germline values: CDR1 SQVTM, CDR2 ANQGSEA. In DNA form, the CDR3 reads TGCAGTGGGTACCGGGCGGGAGGCTACACCTTC. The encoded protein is CSGYRAGGYTF. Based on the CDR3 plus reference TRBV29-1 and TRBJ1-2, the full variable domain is SAVISQKPSRDICQRGTSLTIQCQVDSQVTMMFWYRQQPGQSLTLIATANQGSEATYESGFVIDKFPISRPNLTFSTLTVSNMSPEDSSIYLCSGYRAGGYTFGSGTRLTVV.